This T cell receptor beta chain came from a study of post-analysis software for immune sequencing data (dated by TCRdb to between 2014 and 2017). With regard to the full study: Relapsing-remitting, secondary progressive and progressive-relapsing multiple sclerosis were recorded as disease courses, and subtype annotation was lacking for some patients. The patient repertoires were set against around ten previously published healthy control repertoires from donors whose ages ranged from about 6 to 26 years. A subset of samples was prepared in parallel using single-end sample barcoding, then pooled and co-amplified after Illumina adapter ligation. Study-level results and caveats: Direct clustering with F measure revealed strong co-clustering of samples prepared in the same batch, which led to a batch-effect correction. The control group was slightly older than the multiple sclerosis patient group. Significantly lower normalized Chao1 diversity was found in multiple sclerosis patients than in controls, suggesting substantial peripheral T-cell clonal expansion. Roughly 5 TRBV segments, including TRBV5-6, TRBV5-1 and TRBV20-1, were significantly more frequent in patients than controls.

There are a few counts of this clonotype. Its cognate antigen has yet to be identified. Base qualities are not recorded, but no much larger clone differs from it by a single base. TCR beta repertoires were profiled from peripheral blood of over 10 young patients with multiple sclerosis to demonstrate the VDJtools post-analysis software. The multiple sclerosis patients were children and adolescents between roughly 6 and 17 years of age. The cysteine opens and the phenylalanine closes a CDR3 of 14 amino acids. The read is trimmed to its CDR3 DNA, 42 bases read in frame from base 1. The junction shows trimming of 0 bases on V and 3 bases on J, plus 9 bases between the germline ends. CDR1 and CDR2 were assigned from the germline V gene as SGHDT and YYEEEE. Library creation used PCR. The data were produced on an Illumina HiSeq 2500. To reduce PCR and sequencing biases, unique molecular identifiers were incorporated into the TCR beta cDNA libraries. Every 1 to 10 million input T cells yielded some 500,000 cDNA molecules, meaning each molecule approximated one T cell. The same protocol used for the earlier healthy control dataset was applied to prepare and sequence the patient libraries. Samples belonging to the same batch were prepared together, multiplexed and sequenced on a shared HiSeq lane. As for how the authors treated the data: MIGEC was used to process the raw barcoded reads, and molecular identifier groups with only a single read were discarded before consensus assembly and CDR3 extraction. Clonotype tables were post-analysed with VDJtools, and diversity was normalized by down-sampling all datasets to the smallest sample size. To correct batch-related cross-sample contamination, repertoire overlap clustering matched CDR3 amino acid sequences but not nucleotide sequences. TCRdb ran its own pipeline on the public reads, namely fastp trimming at Q25 and MiXCR clone calling, and kept in-frame beta chains. Each CDR3 protein gets just one entry, which takes the most common genes and DNA from the rows behind it. TCRdb assigned the V and J calls; the authors' analysis was not used. In all, the sample holds some 370,000 distinct CDR3 sequences, and less than 40% of those were seen once. Clones ranked in the top ten supply roughly 13% of the sample.

Sequencing input: blood. The source of this sequence is a girl aged 5-17 years with multiple sclerosis. The sequence links TRBV5-6 to TRBJ2-5; perhaps TRBD1 is the D gene, with 5 bases matching. The CDR3 sequence is CASSLAQGKETQYF. Here is the DNA: TGTGCCAGCAGCTTGGCCCAGGGTAAAGAGACCCAGTACTTC.